This note documents a single T cell receptor beta chain sequence. This sample was taken from a study of T cell responses to AZD1222 COVID-19 vaccine. The V gene's germline CDR1 is SGHTA and CDR2 FQGNSA. The CDR3 totals 14 residues. Unmatched junction bases numbered 11, after V lost 6 bases and J lost 6 bases. Some clones are missing from TCRdb's copy, which holds only in-frame ones; the method was immunoSEQ multiplex PCR. This table has more than 150,000 clones, 90% to 95% appearing once. This sample comprised peripheral blood, obtained on day 0 of AZD1222 vaccination. This clonotype was obtained from an adult in good health. The V and J genes are TRBV7-2 and TRBJ2-7; 7 nucleotides agree with TRBD2. The CDR3, as DNA: TGTGCCAGCAGTACGGGGGGTAGACGTTCCGAGCAGTACTTC. Translated, it gives CASSTGGRRSEQYF.